This T cell receptor (beta chain) was captured by sequencing in a study of metastatic and nonmetastatic thyroid tumors. About the research overall: Repertoire comparisons spanned blood and tumor or nodule tissue from malignant and benign thyroid patients.

Among the patients, none had received any treatment before thyroid surgery. This clone appeared many times. TCRdb re-analyzed the PCR reads using MiXCR. This sample yields around 53,000 clones, of which roughly 18% are seen a single time; around 3% belongs to the top ten. Looked up from germline, CDR1 is ENHRY and CDR2 is SYGVKD. There are 12 residues in the CDR3. Trimming shortened V by 8 bases and J by 2 bases, and 10 bases separated the two germline ends. This TCR derives from a female donor with papillary thyroid cancer or a benign thyroid nodule (not recorded which). Some clones in this sample may be carry-over from other donors' samples. Sequencing was done on a sample of blood. This chain joins TRBV10-3 and TRBJ2-7; the D gene is possibly TRBD1 (5 bases). This CDR3 is CAIQGTTYEQYF. CDR3 nucleotide sequence: TGTGCCATCCAGGGAACAACCTACGAGCAGTACTTC.